The next 22 T cell receptor beta chains were all read from a single sample in a study of immune characteristics of hereditary and idiopathic chronic pancreatitis. TCRdb keeps only in-frame clones here, not all; method: immunoSEQ multiplex PCR. Altogether about 14,000 clones are present, roughly 80% being singletons, with the ten largest covering 12% to 15%. Patients having total pancreatectomy with islet autotransplantation provided the chronic pancreatitis pancreas tissue. Sample: pancreas tissue with hereditary chronic pancreatitis. These receptors were obtained from a human donor with chronic pancreatitis.

This clone was seen a few times. The chain uses TRBV2 and TRBJ1-2; D gene ambiguous. Deletions cut 2 bases from V and 4 bases from J, with 14 bases between. This CDR3 is built from 15 residues. The germline CDR1 and CDR2 sequences are SNHLY and FYNNEI. In nucleotides, the CDR3 is TGTGCCAGCAGTGAAAAGGGTCCGGAAAGCTATGGCTACACCTTC. It codes for CASSEKGPESYGYTF. The full variable domain, rest sourced from reference TRBV2 and TRBJ1-2, is EPEVTQTPSHQVTQMGQEVILRCVPISNHLYFYWYRQILGQKVEFLVSFYNNEISEKSEIFDDQFSVERPDGSNFTLKIRSTKLEDSAMYFCASSEKGPESYGYTFGSGTRLTVV.

The genes are TRBV27 and TRBJ2-3; TRBD2 matches 8 bases. After removal of 7 bases from V and 4 bases from J, the junction contained 7 bases not matched to a gene. In germline, CDR1 is MNHEY, CDR2 SMNVEV (reference sequence). CDR3 length: 14 amino acids. CDR3 loop: CASTRAGVADTQYF. The CDR3 DNA sequence: TGTGCCAGCACGAGAGCGGGAGTAGCAGATACGCAGTATTTT.

The chain couples TRBV5-6 to TRBJ2-3, with D maybe TRBD1 (6 bases). V lost 0 bases to trimming and J lost 1 base, with 9 bases between them. Germline V lookup: CDR1 SGHDT, CDR2 YYEEEE. The CDR3 loop spans 15 amino acids. The DNA of the CDR3 is TGTGCCAGCAGCTTGGCAGGGGTGGGCACAGATACGCAGTATTTT. Translating gives CASSLAGVGTDTQYF.

The chain couples TRBV5-1 to TRBJ2-1; TRBD2 matches at 9 bases. Germline V CDR1 and CDR2: SGHRS, YFSETQ. The CDR3 runs to 15 residues. Trimming at V came to 0 bases and at J to 5 bases, leaving 3 bases not matched to a gene. For the CDR3, the DNA is TGCGCCAGCAGCTTGGTTAGCGGGAGTCACAATGAGCAGTTCTTC. This encodes CASSLVSGSHNEQFF.

This clone has only one observation. V and J are TRBV27 and TRBJ1-5, with unresolved D. The CDR3 covers 18 residues. Germline V CDR1 and CDR2: MNHEY, SMNVEV (reference sequence). Deletions cut 5 bases from V and 8 bases from J, with 28 bases between. Written as DNA, the CDR3 is TGTGCCAGCAGTATCATCTCCCTTGGAGGCAGCCTAATAGAGCCCCAGCATTTT. Amino acid sequence: CASSIISLGGSLIEPQHF.

The CDR3 loop reads CASSSRSGRGSSEQFF. Here the CDR3 DNA reads TGTGCCAGCAGCTCTCGTAGCGGGAGGGGGTCTAGTGAGCAGTTCTTC. V and J are TRBV11-3 and TRBJ2-1; 11 bases align to TRBD2. This CDR3 spans 16 amino acids. Germline CDR1 SGHNT, CDR2 YENEEA. Trimming took 4 bases from V and 9 from J; bases not matched to a gene: 11.

The rearrangement uses TRBV12-3 or TRBV12-4 and TRBJ2-3; D is unclear. Trimming took off 3 bases at V and 6 bases at J, with 7 bases between the two ends. There are 12 residues in the CDR3. The CDR3 spells CASSFLGDTQYF. The CDR3 bases are TGTGCCAGCAGTTTTTTGGGGGATACGCAGTATTTT.

The rearrangement uses TRBV30 and TRBJ1-4; D unresolved. Germline CDR1 GTSNPN, CDR2 SVGIG (reference sequence). CDR3 length equals 14 residues. Trimming removed 5 bases at V and 7 bases at J, with 17 bases between. DNA for the CDR3: TGTGCCTGGGGACTCGGTGTGGACCTTGAAAAACTGTTTTTT. Translated, it gives CAWGLGVDLEKLFF.

CDR3 nucleotide sequence: TGTGCCAGCAGCCGTTTTTGGGGGTCGGAAACCTACGAGCAGTACTTC. It codes for CASSRFWGSETYEQYF. V is TRBV4-2 and J is TRBJ2-7; D is perhaps TRBD1 or TRBD2 (5 bases each). Germline assignment: CDR1 LGHNA and CDR2 YNFKEQ. The CDR3 is 16 amino acids. V lost 4 bases, J lost 2 bases, and 18 bases lay in between.

In this sample, this clone turned up once. The CDR3 region has the DNA TGTGCCAGCAGTCGGCAACCGGCGTCGGATACGCAGTATTTT. Translated, it gives CASSRQPASDTQYF. This chain connects TRBV2 to TRBJ2-3, with D hard to call. This CDR3 contains 14 residues. Germline V gives CDR1 SNHLY, CDR2 FYNNEI. The V gene lost 5 bases and the J gene lost 6 bases, with 15 bases spanning the gap. Supplemented by reference TRBV2 and TRBJ2-3, the full variable domain reads EPEVTQTPSHQVTQMGQEVILRCVPISNHLYFYWYRQILGQKVEFLVSFYNNEISEKSEIFDDQFSVERPDGSNFTLKIRSTKLEDSAMYFCASSRQPASDTQYFGPGTRLTVL.

This chain joins TRBV4-1 and TRBJ2-7; maybe TRBD1 (6 bases). Germline CDR1 reads MGHRA; CDR2 reads YSYEKL. The CDR3 consists of 15 residues. V was cut by 0 bases and J by 1 base, with 10 bases left in between. This CDR3 is CASSQEGHLSYEQYF. In nucleotides, the CDR3 is TGCGCCAGCAGCCAAGAGGGACACTTATCCTACGAGCAGTACTTC.

The chain couples TRBV21-1 to TRBJ2-7; TRBD2 was called by the table and not checked on the DNA. TRBV21-1 is noted as a pseudogene. The CDR3 contains 16 residues. The DNA of the CDR3 is TGTGCCAGCAGCAACCTGCGACTAGCGGGTTCCTACGAGCAGTACTTC. Its protein product is CASSNLRLAGSYEQYF.

The count of this clone is one. The V call is TRBV9, the J call TRBJ1-5, with D possibly TRBD1 on 5 matching bases. V lost 1 base and J lost 7, with 15 bases in between. The CDR3 has 15 amino acids. CDR1 and CDR2 (germline): SGDLS, YYNGEE. CDR3 nucleotides: TGTGCCAGCAGCGTATCCGGCGGGGCTGGACAGCCCCAGCATTTT. It is translated as CASSVSGGAGQPQHF.

The chain uses TRBV19 and TRBJ2-3; D is uncertain. Trimming removed 1 base at V and 4 bases at J, with 6 bases between. This CDR3 is 13 amino acids long. The V gene's germline CDR1 is LNHDA and CDR2 SQIVND (reference sequence). The CDR3 sequence: CASSIGLADTQYF. For the CDR3, the DNA is TGTGCCAGTAGTATAGGGCTAGCAGATACGCAGTATTTT.

This clone was seen a few times. J is TRBJ2-3 and V is TRBV14; possibly TRBD1 for D (6 bases). CDR1 SGHDN and CDR2 FVKESK come from the germline V gene. V was shortened by 0 bases and J by 8 bases, with 18 bases between the two germline ends. This CDR3 spans 16 amino acids. This CDR3 reads CASSQEGGWYLTTQYF. DNA for the CDR3: TGTGCCAGCAGCCAAGAAGGGGGATGGTACCTTACTACGCAGTATTTT.

V and J are TRBV10-3 and TRBJ2-1; D is unclear. Per the germline V gene, CDR1 is ENHRY and CDR2 is SYGVKD. The CDR3 extends over 16 amino acids. V dropped 2 bases and J dropped 3 bases, with 14 bases sitting between them. The CDR3 nucleotides are TGTGCCATCAGTGAGAAGGTTGGTCTAGTCTACAATGAGCAGTTCTTC. Translation: CAISEKVGLVYNEQFF.

The chain joins TRBV19 to TRBJ2-1, with TRBD2 matching 7 bases. The germline V gene encodes CDR1 LNHDA and CDR2 SQIVND (reference sequence). The ends lost 5 bases at V and 7 bases at J; junction bases unmatched: 17. CDR3 length: 17 amino acids. The CDR3 DNA reads as TGTGCCAGTAGTGACTATTTCGGCGCGGGAGTGAAGAATGAGCAGTTCTTC. As protein: CASSDYFGAGVKNEQFF.

This chain uses TRBV5-4 with TRBJ2-3, with no clear D. The ends were cut back, 0 bases at V and 6 bases at J, with 11 bases in the middle. The germline gives CDR1 SGHNT, CDR2 YYREEE (reference sequence). This CDR3 spans 14 amino acids. DNA for the CDR3: TGTGCCAGCAGCTTGGTGGACGCCCAGGATACGCAGTATTTT. Translated, it gives CASSLVDAQDTQYF.

This clone was counted only a few times. The rearrangement uses TRBV19 and TRBJ2-7; D unclear. Trimming left V 1 base short and J 1 base short, with 8 bases between. This CDR3 region has 14 residues. Per the germline V gene, CDR1 is LNHDA and CDR2 is SQIVND (reference sequence). The CDR3 sequence is CASSIGSLSYEQYF. The DNA of the CDR3 is TGTGCCAGTAGTATAGGCAGTCTTTCCTACGAGCAGTACTTC.

The rearrangement joins TRBV28 to TRBJ1-2; TRBD1 might be the D (6 bases). The germline V gene has CDR1 MDHEN and CDR2 SYDVKM. Trimming cost V 6 bases and J 8 bases, with 16 bases left between them. This CDR3 comprises 13 residues. The DNA for the CDR3 is TGTGCCAGCAGACTGGACAGCTGGAGGGGCTACACCTTC. As protein: CASRLDSWRGYTF.

The genes are TRBV6-4 and TRBJ2-6, with 7 bases fitting TRBD1. Germline trimming cut 4 bases from V and 4 bases from J; bases unmatched to any gene: 1. CDR1 is MRHNA and CDR2 is SNTAGT in the germline V gene. The CDR3 consists of 14 residues. CDR3: CASSGGQGANVLTF. CDR3 sequence (DNA): TGTGCCAGCAGTGGGGGACAGGGGGCCAACGTCCTGACTTTC.

This clone has more than one count but fewer than ten. This sequence joins TRBV25-1 and TRBJ2-1, with D maybe TRBD1 (6 bases). The germline V and J ends were trimmed by 4 bases and 0 bases, with 13 bases remaining between them. This CDR3 has 16 residues. Germline V gene sequence: CDR1 MGHDK, CDR2 SYGVNS. As DNA, the CDR3 is TGTGCCAGCAGTGGGGGGCGCAAGAGCTCCTACAATGAGCAGTTCTTC. Its protein product is CASSGGRKSSYNEQFF.